Shown below are 13 T cell receptor beta chains from a single sample sequenced in a study of control samples from healthy donors and cancer patients. Method: immunoSEQ multiplex PCR; TCRdb's copy keeps in-frame clones and lacks some. The sample lists around 30,000 clones, approximately 86% occurring once. Sequencing used PBMCs. All receptors derive from a woman aged 40 to 50 with lung cancer.

V usage is TRBV11-2 and J usage is TRBJ1-6; D unresolved. Germline loops: CDR1 SGHAT, CDR2 FQNNGV. V dropped 5 bases and J dropped 7 bases, with 18 bases sitting between them. The CDR3 is 16 amino acids. CDR3 loop: CASSRVRGGTNSPLHF. CDR3 nucleotide sequence: TGTGCCAGCAGCCGCGTACGGGGAGGAACAAATTCACCCCTCCACTTT.

This clone was seen a handful of times. J is TRBJ1-2 and V is TRBV7-8, with TRBD1 identical over 7 bases. The germline gives CDR1 SGHVS, CDR2 FQNEAQ. The CDR3 is 17 residues long. Trimming removed 5 bases from V and 1 base from J; junction bases left unmatched: 13. The CDR3 nucleotides read TGTGCCAGCAGCCCCTACCCAGGGAGGGGGCTTAACTATGGCTACACCTTC. This codes for CASSPYPGRGLNYGYTF.

This clone occurred once. The V call is TRBV21-1, the J call TRBJ1-2; the table calls TRBD1, which could not be checked here. TRBV21-1 is classified as a pseudogene. The CDR3 runs to 15 residues. The CDR3 DNA sequence: TGTGCCAGCAGCAAATGGGACAGGATTATTCATGGCTACACCTTC. The encoded protein is CASSKWDRIIHGYTF.

This chain joins TRBV14 and TRBJ1-1, with unresolved D. Germline values: CDR1 SGHDN, CDR2 FVKESK. Trimming stripped 1 base from V and 0 bases from J, with 3 bases between. This CDR3 contains 13 residues. In DNA, the CDR3 is TGTGCCAGCAGCCAAGGGGTGAACACTGAAGCTTTCTTT. Amino acid sequence: CASSQGVNTEAFF.

The chain employs TRBV5-6 and TRBJ1-5, with TRBD1 as a possible D gene (6 bases). Deletions cut 2 bases from V and 6 bases from J, with 12 bases between. Germline lookup yields CDR1 SGHDT and CDR2 YYEEEE. This CDR3 comprises 14 residues. CDR3 region: CASSLGGSFQPQHF. The DNA for the CDR3 is TGTGCCAGCAGCTTAGGGGGTTCTTTTCAGCCCCAGCATTTT. Variable domain in full (rest from reference TRBV5-6 and TRBJ1-5): DAGVTQSPTHLIKTRGQQVTLRCSPKSGHDTVSWYQQALGQGPQFIFQYYEEEERQRGNFPDRFSGHQFPNYSSELNVNALLLGDSALYLCASSLGGSFQPQHFGDGTRLSIL.

The rearrangement uses TRBV5-5 and TRBJ2-1; D may be TRBD1 or TRBD2 (5 bases each). CDR3 length: 12 residues. Germline-derived CDR1 and CDR2 are SGHKS and YYEKEE (reference sequence). V lost 5 bases and J 14 bases, leaving 17 bases between the germline ends. This chain's CDR3 is CASSFQGPKEFF. CDR3 coding DNA: TGTGCCAGCAGTTTTCAGGGACCAAAGGAGTTCTTC. Complete variable domain (other parts from reference TRBV5-5 and TRBJ2-1): DAGVTQSPTHLIKTRGQQVTLRCSPISGHKSVSWYQQVLGQGPQFIFQYYEKEERGRGNFPDRFSARQFPNYSSELNVNALLLGDSALYLCASSFQGPKEFFGPGTRLTVL.

The chain has TRBV28 and TRBJ1-5, with 10 nucleotides matching TRBD1. The V and J ends lost 8 bases and 6 bases, in that order; junction bases with no gene match: 7. The CDR3 contains 14 residues. Germline V gene sequence: CDR1 MDHEN, CDR2 SYDVKM. The CDR3 loop is CASGQGGPGQPQHF. The DNA for the CDR3 is TGTGCCAGCGGACAGGGGGGGCCCGGTCAGCCCCAGCATTTT. Based on the CDR3 plus reference TRBV28 and TRBJ1-5, the full variable domain is DVKVTQSSRYLVKRTGEKVFLECVQDMDHENMFWYRQDPGLGLRLIYFSYDVKMKEKGDIPEGYSVSREKKERFSLILESASTNQTSMYLCASGQGGPGQPQHFGDGTRLSIL.

This chain connects TRBV27 to TRBJ1-3; no reliable D call. The CDR3 runs to 13 residues. The germline CDR1 and CDR2 sequences are MNHEY and SMNVEV (reference sequence). V was shortened by 0 bases and J by 4 bases, with 4 bases between the two germline ends. CDR3 sequence (DNA): TGTGCCAGCAGTTTATCGAGAGGAAACACCATATATTTT. Its translation: CASSLSRGNTIYF.

The rearrangement joins TRBV24-1 to TRBJ1-2, with 9 bases identical to TRBD1. V gave up 5 bases and J gave up 7 bases; unmatched junction bases: 13. Germline V lookup: CDR1 KGHDR, CDR2 SFDVKD. This CDR3 spans 16 amino acids. The CDR3 region is CATSAGTGRLGRGYTF. CDR3 DNA sequence: TGTGCCACCAGTGCCGGGACAGGGAGATTAGGTCGTGGCTACACCTTC.

This rearrangement joins TRBV7-3 to TRBJ2-1; 8 bases align to TRBD2. Germline V gene data show CDR1 as SGHTA and CDR2 as FQGTGA. J gave up 7 bases and V 3 bases, and 11 bases lay outside the gene matches. The CDR3 is made up of 16 amino acids. This chain's CDR3 is CASSLNGGAVSNEQFF. CDR3 nucleotides: TGTGCCAGCAGCTTGAACGGGGGGGCCGTATCTAATGAGCAGTTCTTC. The full variable domain, rest sourced from reference TRBV7-3 and TRBJ2-1, is GAGVSQTPSNKVTEKGKYVELRCDPISGHTALYWYRQSLGQGPEFLIYFQGTGAADDSGLPNDRFFAVRPEGSVSTLKIQRTERGDSAVYLCASSLNGGAVSNEQFFGPGTRLTVL.

This clone was counted a few times. The sample contains more than one DNA sequence encoding this CDR3. This chain links TRBV6-1 with TRBJ1-4; 8 nucleotides line up with TRBD1. The CDR3 consists of 16 residues. Trimming took 2 bases from V and 0 from J; bases not matched to a gene: 2. CDR1 is MNHNS and CDR2 is SASEGT in the germline V gene. CDR3 coding DNA: TGTGCCAGCAGTGAATGGACAGGGCCAACTAATGAAAAACTGTTTTTT. It encodes CASSEWTGPTNEKLFF.

The chain employs TRBV4-1 and TRBJ2-1; perhaps TRBD2 as D (5 bases). Trimming cost V 2 bases and J 5 bases, with 13 bases left between them. Germline CDR1 is MGHRA and CDR2 is YSYEKL. The CDR3 has 15 amino acids. CDR3 amino acids: CASSQSSTGNNEQFF. CDR3 DNA sequence: TGCGCCAGCAGCCAAAGTTCGACGGGAAACAATGAGCAGTTCTTC.

This clone has only one observation. This chain connects TRBV2 to TRBJ1-1; TRBD1 matches at 8 bases. CDR1 is SNHLY and CDR2 is FYNNEI in the germline V gene. V shed 6 bases and J 2 bases; nucleotides not matched to a gene: 5. CDR3 size: 14 residues. The DNA for the CDR3 is TGTGCCAGCAGGGGACAGGTTACAAACACTGAAGCTTTCTTT. This translates into CASRGQVTNTEAFF.